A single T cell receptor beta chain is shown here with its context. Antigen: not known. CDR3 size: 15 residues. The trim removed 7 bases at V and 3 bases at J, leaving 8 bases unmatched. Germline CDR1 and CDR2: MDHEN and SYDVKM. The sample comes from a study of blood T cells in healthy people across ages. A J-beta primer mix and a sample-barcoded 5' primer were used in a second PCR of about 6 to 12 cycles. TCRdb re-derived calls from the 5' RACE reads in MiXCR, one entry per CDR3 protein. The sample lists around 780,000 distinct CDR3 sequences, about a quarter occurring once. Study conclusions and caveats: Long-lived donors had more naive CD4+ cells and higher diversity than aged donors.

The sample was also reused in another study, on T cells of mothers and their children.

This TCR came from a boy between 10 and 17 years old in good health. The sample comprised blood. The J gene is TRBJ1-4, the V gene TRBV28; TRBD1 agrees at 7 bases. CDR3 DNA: TGTGCCAGCACCGTCCCCGGGACAGCTAATGAAAAACTGTTTTTT. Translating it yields CASTVPGTANEKLFF. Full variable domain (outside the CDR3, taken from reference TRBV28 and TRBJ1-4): DVKVTQSSRYLVKRTGEKVFLECVQDMDHENMFWYRQDPGLGLRLIYFSYDVKMKEKGDIPEGYSVSREKKERFSLILESASTNQTSMYLCASTVPGTANEKLFFGSGTQLSVL.